This T cell receptor (beta chain) stems from a study of response to subunit inactivated influenza vaccine. This clonotype was seen more than once but under ten times. Germline lookup yields CDR1 DFQATT and CDR2 SNEGSKA (reference sequence). The V gene lost 0 bases and the J gene lost 9 bases, with 6 bases spanning the gap. The CDR3 runs 11 residues. TCRdb reprocessed the RT-PCR reads with MiXCR, giving one entry per CDR3 protein. The sample records just under 550,000 distinct CDR3 sequences, around 25% being singletons. This same sample was also taken into another study, of T cells expressing NK-cell markers. Per that study: A 5'RACE template switching approach incorporating UMIs was used to make TCR beta cDNA. Sorted CD3+CD56+NKG2C+, CD3+CD56+NKG2C- and CD3+CD56-NKG2C+ T cells supplied TCR beta repertoires. Each of 6 or 7 donors carried dominant NKG2C+ clonotypes accounting for about 1.0-7.5% of CD8+ T cells. There were a handful of donors in whom these clonotypes also led the CD3+CD56-NKG2C+ fraction. Whether expanded NKG2C+ T cell clones recognized HCMV stayed uncertain.

This sequence originates from a middle-aged man who received an inactivated influenza vaccine. The sample was CD4+ T cells sorted from PBMCs, taken about 13 days after vaccination. The V gene is TRBV20-1, the J gene TRBJ2-1; D call uncertain. As DNA, the CDR3 is TGCAGTGCTAGAGATGGTGCTGAGCAGTTCTTC. As protein: CSARDGAEQFF.